These 15 T cell receptor beta chains came from one sample sequenced in a study of cytomegalovirus exposure and HLA in healthy donors. PCR primers comprised 60 Vbeta and 13 Jbeta primers. Measured with immunoSEQ multiplex PCR; TCRdb has only the in-frame clones, and not every one. The table records roughly 200,000 clones, around 77% of them present only once. The sample taken for sequencing was PBMCs. The receptor source for this set is a woman in her twenties or thirties in good health and CMV-seronegative.

This clone was detected only a few times. DNA of the CDR3: TGCGCCAGCAGCCCCTGGACAGGGCGGGTTAGAGAGACCCAGTACTTC. This codes for CASSPWTGRVRETQYF. This rearrangement joins TRBV5-1 to TRBJ2-5, with 8 bases identical to TRBD1. J gave up 4 bases and V 4 bases, and 12 bases lay outside the gene matches. In germline, CDR1 is SGHRS, CDR2 YFSETQ. The CDR3 loop spans 16 amino acids. The full variable domain, with the rest looked up from reference TRBV5-1 and TRBJ2-5, is KAGVTQTPRYLIKTRGQQVTLSCSPISGHRSVSWYQQTPGQGLQFLFEYFSETQRNKGNFPGRFSGRQFSNSRSEMNVSTLELGDSALYLCASSPWTGRVRETQYFGPGTRLLVL.

This clone was observed a handful of times. The chain joins TRBV19 to TRBJ2-1; D not certain. The CDR3 runs to 13 residues. From germline, CDR1 is LNHDA and CDR2 SQIVND (reference sequence). The ends were cut back, 10 bases at V and 0 bases at J, with 10 bases in the middle. The CDR3 loop is CATGPSSYNEQFF. The CDR3 DNA sequence: TGTGCCACAGGCCCGAGCTCCTACAATGAGCAGTTCTTC.

This clone occurred once. The rearrangement uses TRBV7-6 and TRBJ2-3; 9 bases are shared with TRBD1. Unmatched junction bases numbered 3, after V lost 5 bases and J lost 3 bases. The CDR3 loop spans 14 amino acids. The V gene's germline CDR1 is SGHVS and CDR2 FNYEAQ. The CDR3 loop reads CASSKGQGTDTQYF. The CDR3 DNA reads as TGTGCCAGCAGCAAAGGACAGGGGACAGATACGCAGTATTTT.

The chain couples TRBV28 to TRBJ1-5; D is perhaps TRBD1 (5 bases). Germline V gives CDR1 MDHEN, CDR2 SYDVKM. Trimming removed 6 bases from V and 3 bases from J, with 9 bases in between. This CDR3 is 13 amino acids long. Written as DNA, the CDR3 is TGTGCCAGCAGGAGGACATACAATCAGCCCCAGCATTTT. Amino acid sequence: CASRRTYNQPQHF.

The CDR3 loop reads CASSLDGQGAREQFF. The CDR3 nucleotides are TGCGCCAGCAGCTTGGATGGACAGGGGGCCCGTGAGCAGTTCTTC. The V call is TRBV5-1, the J call TRBJ2-1, with 11 bases identical to TRBD1. The CDR3 extends over 15 amino acids. CDR1 SGHRS and CDR2 YFSETQ come from the germline V gene. V lost 0 bases to trimming and J lost 9 bases; unmatched junction nucleotides: 5.

CDR3 DNA: TGCGCCAGCAGCCTCTCCGAGACTAGCGGGGGGCGCACAGATACGCAGTATTTT. It codes for CASSLSETSGGRTDTQYF. The chain recombines TRBV4-1 with TRBJ2-3; 13 bases align to TRBD2. Trimming took 4 bases from V and 1 from J; bases not matched to a gene: 8. CDR1 and CDR2 from the germline V gene are MGHRA and YSYEKL. The CDR3 sequence is 18 residues long.

The chain links TRBV5-1 to TRBJ1-4; D perhaps matches TRBD1 (6 bases). The V gene lost 6 bases and the J gene lost 8 bases, with 17 bases spanning the gap. CDR3 length: 14 residues. Germline V gene data show CDR1 as SGHRS and CDR2 as YFSETQ. Written as DNA, the CDR3 is TGCGCCAGCAAGCAGGACAGCACGACGGAAAAACTGTTTTTT. Translation: CASKQDSTTEKLFF.

The J gene is TRBJ2-7, the V gene TRBV6-6; 10 bases agree with TRBD1. Trimming removed 8 bases from V and 5 bases from J; junction bases left unmatched: 12. This CDR3 region has 15 residues. CDR1 MNHNY and CDR2 SVGAGI come from the germline V gene (reference sequence). CDR3: CASGVFGTGDHEQYF. The CDR3 DNA sequence: TGTGCCAGCGGGGTTTTTGGGACAGGGGACCACGAGCAGTACTTC.

The rearrangement joins TRBV30 to TRBJ2-3, with 9 nucleotides matching TRBD2. This CDR3 is 14 amino acids long. Per the germline V gene, CDR1 is GTSNPN and CDR2 is SVGIG (reference sequence). V lost 8 bases, J lost 2 bases, and 8 bases stayed unmatched. CDR3 protein: CAKRAGGPTDTQYF. Here the CDR3 DNA reads TGTGCCAAAAGAGCGGGGGGCCCCACAGATACGCAGTATTTT.

The gene calls are TRBV7-9 and TRBJ2-1; D may be TRBD2 (5 bases). The V gene lost 5 bases and the J gene lost 2 bases, with 13 bases spanning the gap. Germline V gives CDR1 SEHNR, CDR2 FQNEAQ (reference sequence). The CDR3 is 15 amino acids. The CDR3 bases are TGTGCCAGCAGCACCCCTAGCATCGCCTACAATGAGCAGTTCTTC. It specifies CASSTPSIAYNEQFF.

The V and J genes are TRBV6-5 and TRBJ1-2; maybe TRBD1 (5 bases). Germline V gives CDR1 MNHEY, CDR2 SVGAGI. The CDR3 spans 11 residues. V dropped 7 bases and J dropped 5 bases, with 8 bases sitting between them. The CDR3 region is CASTDSYGYTF. The CDR3 coding sequence is TGTGCCAGCACTGACAGTTATGGCTACACCTTC.

V usage is TRBV28 and J usage is TRBJ2-7, with 12 bases that match TRBD2. This CDR3 is built from 14 residues. In germline, CDR1 is MDHEN, CDR2 SYDVKM. After removal of 4 bases from V and 6 bases from J, the junction contained 4 bases not matched to a gene. The chain's CDR3 is CASSWASGRGEQYF. In DNA, the CDR3 is TGTGCCAGCAGTTGGGCTAGCGGGAGGGGCGAGCAGTACTTC. Together with reference TRBV28 and TRBJ2-7, the CDR3 gives the full variable domain: DVKVTQSSRYLVKRTGEKVFLECVQDMDHENMFWYRQDPGLGLRLIYFSYDVKMKEKGDIPEGYSVSREKKERFSLILESASTNQTSMYLCASSWASGRGEQYFGPGTRLTVT.

The chain carries TRBV21-1 and TRBJ2-7; the D call TRBD1 from the table was never checked on the DNA. TRBV21-1 is a listed pseudogene. The CDR3 has 14 amino acids. As DNA, the CDR3 is TGTGCCAGCAGCAGACGGACAGAACCCTACGAGCAGTACTTC. Its protein product is CASSRRTEPYEQYF.

A remark on this clone: The junction does not match germline at one end; this may be a read error. The chain is built from TRBV7-9 and TRBJ2-1, with D unresolved. Per the germline V gene, CDR1 is SEHNR and CDR2 is FQNEAQ (reference sequence). The CDR3 runs to 12 residues. The CDR3 nucleotides read TGTTCCAGCAGCGCCCTATACAATGAGCAGTTCTTC. Encoded protein: CSSSALYNEQFF.

The chain uses TRBV7-2 and TRBJ2-2; D unresolved. Germline CDR1 is SGHTA and CDR2 is FQGNSA. Trimming removed 1 base from V and 3 bases from J, with 9 bases in between. The CDR3 runs to 15 residues. The CDR3 sequence is CASSLVPSDTGELFF. CDR3 bases: TGTGCCAGCAGCTTAGTCCCTAGTGACACCGGGGAGCTGTTTTTT.